Each of the 11 T cell receptor beta chains below was sequenced from the same sample in a study of T cells in localized non-small cell lung cancer (dated by TCRdb to about 2020). The library was prepared using the immunoSEQ multiplex PCR assay. Not all clones reach the TCRdb copy of this immuneACCESS table, which keeps in-frame sequences only. Checked studies attribute under half of the gap to unresolved V genes and leave the rest unexplained. The sample table records tens of thousands of clones; roughly four fifths of these occur just once. Jointly, the top ten make up 4.7% of the sample. Material: PBMCs, obtained before any cancer treatment. These receptors were taken from a man aged 40-75 years with stage II lung adenocarcinoma.

Only one count was recorded for this clone. This sequence joins TRBV5-1 and TRBJ2-5; no clear D. This CDR3 region has 14 residues. CDR1 is SGHRS and CDR2 is YFSETQ in the germline V gene. The V gene lost 0 bases and the J gene lost 5 bases, with 11 bases spanning the gap. CDR3 amino acids: CASSLESFWETQYF. As DNA, the CDR3 is TGCGCCAGCAGCTTGGAATCGTTCTGGGAGACCCAGTACTTC. Full variable domain (rest looked up from reference TRBV5-1 and TRBJ2-5): KAGVTQTPRYLIKTRGQQVTLSCSPISGHRSVSWYQQTPGQGLQFLFEYFSETQRNKGNFPGRFSGRQFSNSRSEMNVSTLELGDSALYLCASSLESFWETQYFGPGTRLLVL.

V usage is TRBV19 and J usage is TRBJ1-6; D ambiguous. The germline CDR1 and CDR2 sequences are LNHDA and SQIVND (reference sequence). The germline V and J ends were trimmed by 3 bases and 7 bases, with 10 bases remaining between them. CDR3 length equals 14 residues. The CDR3 DNA sequence: TGTGCCAGTAGTATTGGGCAGAGAAATTCACCCCTCCACTTT. This gives the protein CASSIGQRNSPLHF.

The chain combines TRBV19 with TRBJ2-7; maybe TRBD2 (7 bases). The V gene lost 4 bases and the J gene lost 5 bases, with 18 bases spanning the gap. This CDR3 is 15 amino acids long. The V gene's germline CDR1 is LNHDA and CDR2 SQIVND (reference sequence). CDR3 in DNA: TGTGCCAGTAGTAGCGGCAGGGGAGGGCGGGACGAGCAGTACTTC. Its translation is CASSSGRGGRDEQYF.

The chain has TRBV5-6 and TRBJ2-1; 8 bases agree with TRBD1. J lost 7 bases, V lost 1 base, and 7 bases had no gene match. CDR1 is SGHDT and CDR2 is YYEEEE in the germline V gene. The CDR3 contains 15 residues. The CDR3 region has the DNA TGTGCCAGCAGCTTGCGACAGGGGTCTATTAATGAGCAGTTCTTC. As protein: CASSLRQGSINEQFF.

This sequence joins TRBV19 and TRBJ2-3, with D perhaps given as TRBD1 or TRBD2 (5 bases each). Trimming stripped 3 bases from V and 2 bases from J, with 12 bases between. The CDR3 consists of 15 residues. Germline V CDR1 and CDR2: LNHDA, SQIVND (reference sequence). CDR3 sequence reads: CASSMAGTLTDTQYF. CDR3 DNA: TGTGCCAGTAGTATGGCCGGGACGCTCACAGATACGCAGTATTTT.

This clone has a count of ten or more. The chain links TRBV2 to TRBJ1-5; weak D call: TRBD1 (6 bases). The CDR3 is 14 amino acids. CDR1 is SNHLY and CDR2 is FYNNEI in the germline V gene. Trimming took 4 bases from V and 1 from J, leaving 8 bases between them. The CDR3 spells CASSVQGSNQPQHF. The CDR3 DNA sequence: TGTGCCAGCAGTGTACAGGGCAGCAATCAGCCCCAGCATTTT.

This chain joins TRBV11-2 and TRBJ2-2, with 8 bases that match TRBD2. With V trimmed by 1 base and J by 6 bases, 10 bases remained unmatched. This CDR3 comprises 17 residues. Germline V gene data show CDR1 as SGHAT and CDR2 as FQNNGV. The CDR3 DNA follows: TGTGCCAGCAGCTTAGTGGCCAGCGGGAGTAACGCCGGGGAGCTGTTTTTT. It translates to CASSLVASGSNAGELFF. The whole variable domain, remainder taken from reference TRBV11-2 and TRBJ2-2, is EAGVAQSPRYKIIEKRQSVAFWCNPISGHATLYWYQQILGQGPKLLIQFQNNGVVDDSQLPKDRFSAERLKGVDSTLKIQPAKLEDSAVYLCASSLVASGSNAGELFFGEGSRLTVL.

This sequence joins TRBV10-3 and TRBJ2-7; the D call may be TRBD1 or TRBD2 (5 bases each). Trimming took off 7 bases at V and 2 bases at J, with 15 bases between the two ends. The CDR3 length is 14 residues. Per the germline V gene, CDR1 is ENHRY and CDR2 is SYGVKD. The CDR3 reads CAIKKGDGPYEQYF. CDR3 in DNA: TGTGCCATCAAGAAAGGGGACGGCCCCTACGAGCAGTACTTC.

V gene TRBV6-1 combines with J gene TRBJ1-5; 9 bases match TRBD1. Losses at the gene ends were 7 bases for V and 7 bases for J; bases not matched to a gene: 8. The germline V gene has CDR1 MNHNS and CDR2 SASEGT. The CDR3 runs to 14 residues. CDR3 amino acids: CASTSGTGSQPQHF. CDR3 nucleotides: TGTGCCAGCACTTCCGGGACAGGGAGCCAGCCCCAGCATTTT.

V usage is TRBV5-1 and J usage is TRBJ2-7; D is unresolved. The CDR3 consists of 12 residues. The V end was cut by 6 bases, the J end by 4 bases, with 11 bases between. From germline, CDR1 is SGHRS and CDR2 YFSETQ. CDR3 residues: CASTVTEYEQYF. The CDR3 region has the DNA TGCGCCAGCACCGTCACCGAATACGAGCAGTACTTC. Full variable domain (missing parts from reference TRBV5-1 and TRBJ2-7): KAGVTQTPRYLIKTRGQQVTLSCSPISGHRSVSWYQQTPGQGLQFLFEYFSETQRNKGNFPGRFSGRQFSNSRSEMNVSTLELGDSALYLCASTVTEYEQYFGPGTRLTVT.

The rearrangement links TRBV19 to TRBJ2-2; 7 bases match TRBD2. CDR3 size: 19 residues. V trimming: 1 base; J trimming: 0 bases; junction bases outside the gene matches: 11. CDR1 is LNHDA, CDR2 SQIVND, per germline (reference sequence). As DNA, the CDR3 is TGTGCCAGTAGTATAGTGTGGAAGAGGGCGGGGGCGAACACCGGGGAGCTGTTTTTT. Translation gives CASSIVWKRAGANTGELFF.